The TCR beta chain described here comes from a study of blood T cells in healthy people across ages. Individuals who donated were healthy Caucasians from Russia aged about 6 to 100. Per sample, extraction of total RNA gave at least 5.5 micrograms in every case. Germline V gene sequence: CDR1 MGHRA, CDR2 YSYEKL. V shed 0 bases, J shed 2 bases, and the junction held 5 bases outside the gene matches. The CDR3 spans 16 residues. Alongside a J-beta primer mix, a sample-barcoded 5' primer served in a second PCR lasting roughly 7 to 12 cycles. TCRdb independently ran MiXCR on the 5' RACE reads; one entry per CDR3 protein. This table holds 1.5 million to 2 million distinct CDR3 sequences, about 39% found once. Worth noting for this clonotype: Its antigen is unknown.

Whole-study results and caveats: Naive T cell percentage by flow cytometry tracked strongly with beta diversity. Diversity estimates from one million T cells were considered underestimates.

Sequenced: blood. The V gene is TRBV4-1, the J gene TRBJ2-7, with 9 positions matching TRBD1. The sequence derives from a human donor in good health. The CDR3 nucleotides are TGCGCCAGCAGCCAAGACGACAGGGGGATGACCTACGAGCAGTACTTC. Residues: CASSQDDRGMTYEQYF.